These 24 T cell receptor beta chains originate from one sample sequenced in a study of Ad26.COV2.S vaccination and SARS-CoV-2 variants. Treatment: around 19 received Ad26.COV2.S at low or high dose, single or two shots; several received placebo; per-sample allocation not given. Day 63 after the first injection of vaccine or placebo was the sampling time. Clones were sequenced by immunoSEQ multiplex PCR, and TCRdb holds only the in-frame ones, with some missing. Seen here are 300,000 to 400,000 clones, 75% to 90% observed once, and the top ten hold about 10%. This sample comprised peripheral blood, obtained in a trial of Ad26.COV2.S vaccine versus placebo. All receptors derive from a person aged 18-60 years who received the Ad26.COV2.S COVID-19 vaccine or a placebo.

This rearrangement joins TRBV7-2 to TRBJ1-2; 7 bases line up with TRBD1. This CDR3 has 14 residues. Per germline, CDR1 SGHTA and CDR2 FQGNSA. V dropped 4 bases and J dropped 7; count of bases not matched to a gene: 9. The CDR3 nucleotides read TGTGCCAGCAGCTCCCGACAGGGTTTTACTGGCTACACCTTC. It is translated as CASSSRQGFTGYTF.

The rearrangement links TRBV27 to TRBJ1-6; D remains unclear. The length of the CDR3 is 12 residues. Germline values: CDR1 MNHEY, CDR2 SMNVEV (reference sequence). The ends were cut back, 6 bases at V and 8 bases at J, with 8 bases in the middle. The CDR3 spells CASRAGDSPLHF. CDR3 DNA sequence: TGTGCCAGCAGGGCGGGAGATTCACCCCTCCACTTT.

J is TRBJ2-1 and V is TRBV20-1; 9 nucleotides line up with TRBD2. The V gene's germline CDR1 is DFQATT and CDR2 SNEGSKA (reference sequence). The CDR3 is 13 amino acids. V dropped 3 bases and J dropped 6; count of bases not matched to a gene: 3. CDR3 in DNA: TGCAGTGCTAGTACGGGACTAGCCAATGAGCAGTTCTTC. It encodes CSASTGLANEQFF.

This clone was seen many times. The chain recombines TRBV2 with TRBJ1-2, with D possibly matching TRBD1 (5 bases). The V gene's germline CDR1 is SNHLY and CDR2 FYNNEI. This CDR3 is 17 amino acids long. The V and J ends lost 6 bases and 13 bases respectively, with 33 bases between them. The CDR3 nucleotides are TGTGCCAGCAGACCGACGGTCATCCCTTCCAGGGAGAGGAGAGGCACCTTC. Its translation: CASRPTVIPSRERRGTF.

The count of this clone is one. The chain employs TRBV4-2 and TRBJ1-1; D uncertain. Germline V lookup: CDR1 LGHNA, CDR2 YNFKEQ. This CDR3 is built from 13 residues. Trimming took off 2 bases at V and 3 bases at J, with 7 bases between the two ends. The CDR3, as DNA: TGTGCCAGCAGCCAACCCCCGGACACTGAAGCTTTCTTT. Translating gives CASSQPPDTEAFF.

The chain has TRBV5-4 and TRBJ1-1; no reliable D call. Germline CDR1 and CDR2: SGHNT and YYREEE (reference sequence). V lost 0 bases, J lost 0 bases, and 3 bases lay in between. CDR3 length: 13 amino acids. This chain's CDR3 is CASSLDVNTEAFF. The CDR3 DNA sequence: TGTGCCAGCAGCTTGGACGTGAACACTGAAGCTTTCTTT.

In this sample, this clone turned up a few times. This rearrangement joins TRBV19 to TRBJ2-2; D ambiguous. Trimming cost V 4 bases and J 8 bases, with 11 bases left between them. Germline lookup yields CDR1 LNHDA and CDR2 SQIVND (reference sequence). This CDR3 has 13 amino acids. The CDR3 loop is CASSRPLVGELFF. The CDR3 nucleotides are TGTGCCAGTAGTAGACCTTTAGTTGGGGAGCTGTTTTTT.

The V and J genes are TRBV5-6 and TRBJ2-1; 8 bases line up with TRBD1. This CDR3 is 17 amino acids long. Per the germline V gene, CDR1 is SGHDT and CDR2 is YYEEEE. V dropped 3 bases and J dropped 3; count of bases not matched to a gene: 11. The CDR3 is CASSSFRGQGLYNEQFF. CDR3 bases: TGTGCCAGCAGCTCCTTTAGAGGACAGGGACTCTACAATGAGCAGTTCTTC.

The chain employs TRBV4-3 and TRBJ1-4; D might be TRBD1 (5 bases). This CDR3 spans 15 amino acids. Germline V gives CDR1 LGHNA, CDR2 YSLEER. With 0 bases removed from V and 6 bases from J, the gap between germline ends came to 11 bases. For the CDR3, the DNA is TGCGCCAGCAGCCAAGATGGGCAGGGTGATGAAAAACTGTTTTTT. Encoded protein: CASSQDGQGDEKLFF.

This clone occurred once. The rearrangement uses TRBV10-2 and TRBJ2-7; TRBD1 matches 9 bases. This CDR3 comprises 13 residues. Germline V gene data show CDR1 as WSHSY and CDR2 as SAAADI. V lost 8 bases and J lost 7; bases outside the gene matches: 9. In DNA, the CDR3 is TGCGCCAGCGCACCCGGGACAGGGTGGGAGCAGTACTTC. Protein sequence: CASAPGTGWEQYF.

The gene calls are TRBV4-3 and TRBJ2-5; 9 bases line up with TRBD2. Germline-derived CDR1 and CDR2 are LGHNA and YSLEER. The V and J ends lost 2 bases and 5 bases, in that order; junction bases with no gene match: 18. The CDR3 is 19 amino acids. This CDR3 reads CASSQSRAGTSNSRETQYF. The CDR3 nucleotides are TGCGCCAGCAGCCAAAGTCGGGCGGGGACTAGCAACTCCAGGGAGACCCAGTACTTC.

This clone was detected only a few times. This chain uses TRBV12-2 with TRBJ2-7; TRBD1, the table's D call, was not compared with the DNA. TRBV12-2 is given as a pseudogene. This CDR3 has 14 amino acids. The CDR3 region has the DNA TGTGCAAGTCGGGACTACAGGGGGCCCTACGAGCAGTACTTC. This encodes CASRDYRGPYEQYF.

This chain joins TRBV7-8 and TRBJ2-5; 8 bases agree with TRBD2. The CDR3 is 18 amino acids. In germline, CDR1 is SGHVS, CDR2 FQNEAQ. V lost 0 bases, J lost 5 bases, and 14 bases stayed unmatched. The CDR3 nucleotides are TGTGCCAGCAGCTTAGCGCTTATGGTCGCGGGAGGAGGTGAGACCCAGTACTTC. Its protein product is CASSLALMVAGGGETQYF.

The chain joins TRBV5-4 to TRBJ1-6; D gene ambiguous. The ends were cut back, 0 bases at V and 7 bases at J, with 11 bases in the middle. The CDR3 sequence is 15 residues long. The germline V gene has CDR1 SGHNT and CDR2 YYREEE (reference sequence). The CDR3 DNA sequence: TGTGCCAGCAGCTTGGGCGCCCTTGCGAATTCACCCCTCCACTTT. Translated, it gives CASSLGALANSPLHF. The full variable domain, its missing parts supplied by reference TRBV5-4 and TRBJ1-6, is ETGVTQSPTHLIKTRGQQVTLRCSSQSGHNTVSWYQQALGQGPQFIFQYYREEENGRGNFPPRFSGLQFPNYSSELNVNALELDDSALYLCASSLGALANSPLHFGNGTRLTVT.

This clone has a handful of counts. J is TRBJ2-1 and V is TRBV6-2 or TRBV6-3; D ambiguous. In germline, CDR1 is MNHEY, CDR2 SVGEGT. The CDR3 totals 14 residues. The V gene lost 2 bases and the J gene lost 8 bases, with 13 bases spanning the gap. The CDR3: CASSYTRGVHEQFF. CDR3 coding DNA: TGTGCCAGCAGTTACACAAGAGGCGTCCATGAGCAGTTCTTC.

The chain couples TRBV7-2 to TRBJ2-1; a possible D gene is TRBD2 (6 bases). This CDR3 has 15 residues. V dropped 5 bases and J dropped 0 bases, with 11 bases sitting between them. Per germline, CDR1 SGHTA and CDR2 FQGNSA. CDR3: CASSPQTSSYNEQFF. CDR3 sequence (DNA): TGTGCCAGCAGCCCCCAGACTAGCTCCTACAATGAGCAGTTCTTC. The whole variable domain, remainder taken from reference TRBV7-2 and TRBJ2-1, is GAGVSQSPSNKVTEKGKDVELRCDPISGHTALYWYRQSLGQGLEFLIYFQGNSAPDKSGLPSDRFSAERTGGSVSTLTIQRTQQEDSAVYLCASSPQTSSYNEQFFGPGTRLTVL.

This clone came up once. This rearrangement joins TRBV4-1 to TRBJ1-5; D remains unclear. The germline V gene encodes CDR1 MGHRA and CDR2 YSYEKL. The CDR3 length is 14 residues. Trimming stripped 4 bases from V and 6 bases from J, with 13 bases between. Written as DNA, the CDR3 is TGCGCCAGCAGCCCCCTAATCTCGGGTCAGCCCCAGCATTTT. Translation gives CASSPLISGQPQHF.

This clone was counted ten times or more. This rearrangement joins TRBV2 to TRBJ1-1; 8 bases fit TRBD1. This CDR3 contains 17 residues. CDR1 is SNHLY and CDR2 is FYNNEI in the germline V gene. The V gene end was trimmed by 5 bases and the J gene end by 3 bases; junction bases not matched to a gene: 14. CDR3 protein: CASSRRQGLSWDTEAFF. DNA for the CDR3: TGTGCCAGCAGTCGTAGACAGGGGCTGAGTTGGGACACTGAAGCTTTCTTT.

This clone was observed once. V and J are TRBV27 and TRBJ1-2; 8 positions agree with TRBD1. The CDR3 sequence is 14 residues long. Germline V lookup: CDR1 MNHEY, CDR2 SMNVEV (reference sequence). V shed 6 bases, J shed 6 bases, and the junction held 9 bases outside the gene matches. CDR3 coding DNA: TGTGCCAGCAGCCTTACAGGGGGGATGGATGGCTACACCTTC. Translated: CASSLTGGMDGYTF.

The CDR3 region has the DNA TGTGCCAGCAGCTTAGGTGGGACGCTGATTAGGAACGAGCAGTACTTC. Amino acids: CASSLGGTLIRNEQYF. This chain joins TRBV7-2 and TRBJ2-7; D assignment may be TRBD1 or TRBD2 (5 bases each). Germline V gene sequence: CDR1 SGHTA, CDR2 FQGNSA. The CDR3 runs 16 residues. V was trimmed by 1 base and J by 5 bases, leaving 18 bases between them.

This sequence joins TRBV28 and TRBJ1-3; TRBD1 aligns across 7 bases. V gave up 5 bases and J gave up 4 bases; unmatched junction bases: 2. The CDR3 is made up of 13 amino acids. Looked up from germline, CDR1 is MDHEN and CDR2 is SYDVKM. CDR3 protein: CASSTGAGNTIYF. The CDR3 coding sequence is TGTGCCAGCAGTACAGGGGCAGGAAACACCATATATTTT.

This chain uses TRBV30 with TRBJ1-1; D is uncertain. The CDR3 covers 14 residues. The germline CDR1 and CDR2 sequences are GTSNPN and SVGIG (reference sequence). V was pared by 4 bases and J by 0 bases, with 12 bases between. The CDR3 sequence: CAWTRSRLNTEAFF. The CDR3 DNA reads as TGTGCCTGGACCCGCAGCAGACTGAACACTGAAGCTTTCTTT. Full variable domain (outside the CDR3, taken from reference TRBV30 and TRBJ1-1): SQTIHQWPATLVQPVGSPLSLECTVEGTSNPNLYWYRQAAGRGLQLLFYSVGIGQISSEVPQNLSASRPQDRQFILSSKKLLLSDSGFYLCAWTRSRLNTEAFFGQGTRLTVV.

The V and J genes are TRBV19 and TRBJ1-1; D remains unclear. Trimming took 4 bases from V and 1 from J, leaving 10 bases between them. Germline assignment: CDR1 LNHDA and CDR2 SQIVND (reference sequence). The CDR3 has 14 residues. The CDR3 region is CASSTMAANTEAFF. CDR3 DNA sequence: TGTGCCAGTAGTACGATGGCAGCGAACACTGAAGCTTTCTTT.

The rearrangement uses TRBV4-3 and TRBJ2-5, with a weak D call TRBD2 (5 bases). Looked up from germline, CDR1 is LGHNA and CDR2 is YSLEER. V was clipped by 11 bases and J by 2 bases, with 18 bases between them. The CDR3 has 14 amino acids. The CDR3 sequence: CAPAGSLVQETQYF. The CDR3 DNA is TGCGCCCCCGCCGGGTCACTAGTTCAAGAGACCCAGTACTTC.